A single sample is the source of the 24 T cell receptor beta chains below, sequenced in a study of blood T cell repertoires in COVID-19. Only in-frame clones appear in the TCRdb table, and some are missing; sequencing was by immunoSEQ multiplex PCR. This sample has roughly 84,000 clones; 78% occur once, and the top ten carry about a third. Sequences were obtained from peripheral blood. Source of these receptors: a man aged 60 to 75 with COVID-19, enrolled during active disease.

The CDR3 nucleotides are TGTGCCAGCAGTGAGGCGGGACTATCGCCCTATGGCTACACCTTC. Protein product: CASSEAGLSPYGYTF. The chain recombines TRBV2 with TRBJ1-2, with D possibly matching TRBD1 (5 bases). V gave up 3 bases and J gave up 4 bases, with 15 bases separating them. CDR1 is SNHLY, CDR2 FYNNEI, per germline. This CDR3 has 15 residues. Combining the CDR3 with reference TRBV2 and TRBJ1-2 gives the whole variable domain EPEVTQTPSHQVTQMGQEVILRCVPISNHLYFYWYRQILGQKVEFLVSFYNNEISEKSEIFDDQFSVERPDGSNFTLKIRSTKLEDSAMYFCASSEAGLSPYGYTFGSGTRLTVV.

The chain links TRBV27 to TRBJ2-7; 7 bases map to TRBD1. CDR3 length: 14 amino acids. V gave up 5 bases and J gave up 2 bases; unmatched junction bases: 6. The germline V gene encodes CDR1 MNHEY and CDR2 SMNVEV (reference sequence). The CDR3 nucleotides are TGTGCCAGCAGTGTAGGGGGCCGGCCCTACGAGCAGTACTTC. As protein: CASSVGGRPYEQYF.

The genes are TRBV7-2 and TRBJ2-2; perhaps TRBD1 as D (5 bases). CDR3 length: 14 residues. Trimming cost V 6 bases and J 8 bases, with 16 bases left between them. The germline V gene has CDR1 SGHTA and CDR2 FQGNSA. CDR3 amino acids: CASSWTRVPGELFF. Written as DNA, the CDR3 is TGTGCCAGCAGTTGGACACGCGTACCGGGGGAGCTGTTTTTT.

The CDR3, as DNA: TGTGCCGTCGGGGAACTAGCGGGCGGAATAGCGAGCACAGATACGCAGTATTTT. Its translation: CAVGELAGGIASTDTQYF. This chain uses TRBV10-3 with TRBJ2-3; TRBD2 aligns across 9 bases. V shed 11 bases and J 0 bases; nucleotides not matched to a gene: 18. The length of the CDR3 is 18 residues. From germline, CDR1 is ENHRY and CDR2 SYGVKD.

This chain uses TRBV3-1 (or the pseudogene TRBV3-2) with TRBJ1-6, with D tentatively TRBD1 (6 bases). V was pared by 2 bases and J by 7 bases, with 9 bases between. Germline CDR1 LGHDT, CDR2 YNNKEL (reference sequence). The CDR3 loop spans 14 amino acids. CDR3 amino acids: CASSQQGRNSPLHF. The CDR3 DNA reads TGTGCCAGCAGCCAACAGGGGCGGAATTCACCCCTCCACTTT.

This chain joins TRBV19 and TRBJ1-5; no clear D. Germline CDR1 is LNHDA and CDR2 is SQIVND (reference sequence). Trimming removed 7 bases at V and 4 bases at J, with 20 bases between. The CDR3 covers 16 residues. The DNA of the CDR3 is TGTGCCAGTACCCTGGGGAGCCGTAGAATAAATCAGCCCCAGCATTTT. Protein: CASTLGSRRINQPQHF. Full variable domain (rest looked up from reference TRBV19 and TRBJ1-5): DGGITQSPKYLFRKEGQNVTLSCEQNLNHDAMYWYRQDPGQGLRLIYYSQIVNDFQKGDIAEGYSVSREKKESFPLTVTSAQKNPTAFYLCASTLGSRRINQPQHFGDGTRLSIL.

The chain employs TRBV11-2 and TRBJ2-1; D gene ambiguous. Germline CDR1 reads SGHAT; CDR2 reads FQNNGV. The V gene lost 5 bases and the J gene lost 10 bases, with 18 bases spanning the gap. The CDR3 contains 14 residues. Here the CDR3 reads CASSPPPRYGEQFF. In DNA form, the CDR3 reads TGTGCCAGCAGCCCCCCGCCTAGGTACGGGGAGCAGTTCTTC.

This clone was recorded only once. CDR3 amino acids: CASSIEGGENYGYTF. CDR3 nucleotides: TGTGCCAGTAGTATAGAGGGGGGGGAAAACTATGGCTACACCTTC. The rearrangement links TRBV19 to TRBJ1-2, with D possibly TRBD1 on 5 matching bases. The CDR3 has 15 residues. Trimming stripped 0 bases from V and 2 bases from J, with 10 bases between. Germline V gene sequence: CDR1 LNHDA, CDR2 SQIVND (reference sequence). Looking up the rest from reference TRBV19 and TRBJ1-2 gives the full variable domain: DGGITQSPKYLFRKEGQNVTLSCEQNLNHDAMYWYRQDPGQGLRLIYYSQIVNDFQKGDIAEGYSVSREKKESFPLTVTSAQKNPTAFYLCASSIEGGENYGYTFGSGTRLTVV.

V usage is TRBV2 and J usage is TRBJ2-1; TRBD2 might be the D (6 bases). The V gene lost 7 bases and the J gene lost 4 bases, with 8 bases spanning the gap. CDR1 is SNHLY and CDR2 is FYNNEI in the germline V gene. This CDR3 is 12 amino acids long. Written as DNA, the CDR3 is TGTGCCAGCAAGGACTATTACAATGAGCAGTTCTTC. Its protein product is CASKDYYNEQFF. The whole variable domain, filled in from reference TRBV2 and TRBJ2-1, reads EPEVTQTPSHQVTQMGQEVILRCVPISNHLYFYWYRQILGQKVEFLVSFYNNEISEKSEIFDDQFSVERPDGSNFTLKIRSTKLEDSAMYFCASKDYYNEQFFGPGTRLTVL.

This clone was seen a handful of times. The CDR3: CAWSVLAGAYNEQFF. The CDR3 DNA follows: TGTGCCTGGAGTGTACTAGCGGGGGCCTACAATGAGCAGTTCTTC. The chain joins TRBV30 to TRBJ2-1; TRBD2 matches 11 bases. The CDR3 is 15 amino acids. Germline-derived CDR1 and CDR2 are GTSNPN and SVGIG (reference sequence). V was clipped by 0 bases and J by 2 bases; unmatched bases: 0. The variable domain in full, completed from reference TRBV30 and TRBJ2-1, reads SQTIHQWPATLVQPVGSPLSLECTVEGTSNPNLYWYRQAAGRGLQLLFYSVGIGQISSEVPQNLSASRPQDRQFILSSKKLLLSDSGFYLCAWSVLAGAYNEQFFGPGTRLTVL.

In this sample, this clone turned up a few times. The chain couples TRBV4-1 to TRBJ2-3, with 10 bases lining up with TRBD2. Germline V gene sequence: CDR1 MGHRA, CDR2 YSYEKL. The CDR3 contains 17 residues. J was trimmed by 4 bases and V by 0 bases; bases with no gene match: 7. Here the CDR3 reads CASSQEKRGGLADTQYF. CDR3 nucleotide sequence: TGCGCCAGCAGCCAAGAGAAGCGGGGGGGGCTAGCAGATACGCAGTATTTT.

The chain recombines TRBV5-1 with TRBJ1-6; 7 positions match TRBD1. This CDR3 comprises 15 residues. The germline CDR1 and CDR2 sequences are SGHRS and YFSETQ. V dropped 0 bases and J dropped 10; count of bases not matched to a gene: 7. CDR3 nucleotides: TGCGCCAGCAGCTTGGCTGGACAGGTACAATCACCCCTCCACTTT. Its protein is CASSLAGQVQSPLHF. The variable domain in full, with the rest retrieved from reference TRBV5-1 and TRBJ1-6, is KAGVTQTPRYLIKTRGQQVTLSCSPISGHRSVSWYQQTPGQGLQFLFEYFSETQRNKGNFPGRFSGRQFSNSRSEMNVSTLELGDSALYLCASSLAGQVQSPLHFGNGTRLTVT.

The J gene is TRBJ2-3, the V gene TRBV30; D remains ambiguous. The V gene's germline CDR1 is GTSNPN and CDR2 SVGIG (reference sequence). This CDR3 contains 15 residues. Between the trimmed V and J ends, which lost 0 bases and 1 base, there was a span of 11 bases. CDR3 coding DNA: TGTGCCTGGAGTGTACAAACCTCCGGCACAGATACGCAGTATTTT. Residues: CAWSVQTSGTDTQYF. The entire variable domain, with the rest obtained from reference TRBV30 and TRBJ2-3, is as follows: SQTIHQWPATLVQPVGSPLSLECTVEGTSNPNLYWYRQAAGRGLQLLFYSVGIGQISSEVPQNLSASRPQDRQFILSSKKLLLSDSGFYLCAWSVQTSGTDTQYFGPGTRLTVL.

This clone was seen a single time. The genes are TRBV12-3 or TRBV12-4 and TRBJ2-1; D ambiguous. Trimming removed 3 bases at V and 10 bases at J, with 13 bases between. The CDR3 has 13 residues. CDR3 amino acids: CASSFELPTEQFF. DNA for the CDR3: TGTGCCAGCAGTTTCGAACTACCTACCGAGCAGTTCTTC.

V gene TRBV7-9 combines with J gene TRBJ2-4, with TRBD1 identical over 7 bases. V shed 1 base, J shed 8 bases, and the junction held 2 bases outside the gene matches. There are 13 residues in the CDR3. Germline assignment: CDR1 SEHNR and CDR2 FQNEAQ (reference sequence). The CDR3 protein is CASSLVGGDIQYF. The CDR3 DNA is TGTGCCAGCAGCTTAGTAGGGGGCGACATTCAGTACTTC.

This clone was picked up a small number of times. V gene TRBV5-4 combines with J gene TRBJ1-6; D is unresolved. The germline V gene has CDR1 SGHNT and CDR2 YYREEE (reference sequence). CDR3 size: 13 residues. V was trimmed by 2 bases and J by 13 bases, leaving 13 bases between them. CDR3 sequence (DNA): TGTGCCAGCAGCTTTGGTAACTTTTCGCCCCTCCACTTT. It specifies CASSFGNFSPLHF.

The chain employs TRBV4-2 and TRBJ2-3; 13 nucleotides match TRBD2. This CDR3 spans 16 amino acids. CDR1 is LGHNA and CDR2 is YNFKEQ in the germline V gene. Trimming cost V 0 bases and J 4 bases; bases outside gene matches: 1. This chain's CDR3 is CASSQEGTSGADTQYF. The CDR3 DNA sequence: TGTGCCAGCAGCCAAGAAGGGACTAGCGGGGCAGATACGCAGTATTTT.

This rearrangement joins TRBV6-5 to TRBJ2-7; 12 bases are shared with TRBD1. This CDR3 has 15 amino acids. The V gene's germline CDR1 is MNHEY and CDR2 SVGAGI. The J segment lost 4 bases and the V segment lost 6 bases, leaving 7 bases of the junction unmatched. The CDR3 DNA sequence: TGTGCCAGCAGCCCCGGGGACAGGGGGCTTTACGAGCAGTACTTC. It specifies CASSPGDRGLYEQYF.

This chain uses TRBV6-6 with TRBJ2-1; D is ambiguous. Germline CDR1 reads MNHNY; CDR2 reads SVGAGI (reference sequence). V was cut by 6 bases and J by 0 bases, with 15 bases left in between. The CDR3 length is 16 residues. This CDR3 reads CASRRQPAASYNEQFF. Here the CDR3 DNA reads TGTGCCAGCAGACGCCAGCCGGCGGCCTCCTACAATGAGCAGTTCTTC.

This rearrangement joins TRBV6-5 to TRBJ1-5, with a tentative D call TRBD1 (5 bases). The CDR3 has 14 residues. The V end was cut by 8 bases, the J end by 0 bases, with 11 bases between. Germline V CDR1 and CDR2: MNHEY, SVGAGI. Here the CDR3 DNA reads TGTGCCAGCTTAACAGGCGGTAGCAATCAGCCCCAGCATTTT. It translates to CASLTGGSNQPQHF.

DNA for the CDR3: TGTGCCACCAGACTCACTGAAGCTTTCTTT. This encodes CATRLTEAFF. The gene calls are TRBV6-5 and TRBJ1-1; D not certain. CDR1 is MNHEY and CDR2 is SVGAGI in the germline V gene. V dropped 10 bases and J dropped 4 bases, with 7 bases sitting between them. CDR3 length equals 10 residues.

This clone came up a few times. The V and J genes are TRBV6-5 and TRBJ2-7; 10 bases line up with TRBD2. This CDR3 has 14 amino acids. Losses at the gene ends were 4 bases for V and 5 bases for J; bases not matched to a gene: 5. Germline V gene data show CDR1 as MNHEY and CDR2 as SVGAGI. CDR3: CASSLWTSGDEQYF. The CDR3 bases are TGTGCCAGCAGTTTGTGGACTAGCGGAGACGAGCAGTACTTC.

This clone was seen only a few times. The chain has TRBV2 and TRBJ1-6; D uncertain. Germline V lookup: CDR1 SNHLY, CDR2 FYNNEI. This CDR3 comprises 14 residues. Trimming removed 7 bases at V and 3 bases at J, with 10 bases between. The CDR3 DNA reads TGTGCCAGCATAGGCGGGAACTATAATTCACCCCTCCACTTT. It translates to CASIGGNYNSPLHF.

This chain's CDR3 is CASSQSGGKPEAFF. The CDR3 region has the DNA TGTGCCAGCAGCCAATCCGGGGGGAAACCTGAAGCTTTCTTT. J is TRBJ1-1 and V is TRBV3-1 (or the pseudogene TRBV3-2); tentative D call: TRBD1 (5 bases). The ends were cut back, 2 bases at V and 6 bases at J, with 13 bases in the middle. CDR1 LGHDT and CDR2 YNNKEL come from the germline V gene (reference sequence). The length of the CDR3 is 14 residues.